These 2 T cell receptor beta chains were all obtained from the same sample, sequenced in a study of blood T cell repertoires in COVID-19 (dated by TCRdb to between 2020 and 2021). The method behind the library was the immunoSEQ multiplex PCR assay. Not all clones reach the TCRdb copy of this immuneACCESS table, which keeps in-frame sequences only. Checked studies attribute under half of the gap to unresolved V genes and leave the rest unexplained. The sample records fewer than 100,000 clones, about 89% of which are singletons. The ten largest clones capture approximately 7% of the sample. Sequencing was done on a sample of peripheral blood. These receptor sequences come from a human donor with acute or convalescent COVID-19. The donor label of this sample is uncertain.

The CDR3: CASSPRDRLYGYTF. In DNA, the CDR3 is TGTGCCAGCAGCCCTCGGGACAGGCTGTATGGCTACACCTTC. The chain combines TRBV14 with TRBJ1-2; 8 bases match TRBD1. Germline CDR1 is SGHDN and CDR2 is FVKESK. J was trimmed by 5 bases and V by 4 bases; bases with no gene match: 6. CDR3 length: 14 amino acids.

The chain is built from TRBV12-3 or TRBV12-4 and TRBJ1-1; D perhaps matches TRBD1 (6 bases). Trimming took 1 base from V and 4 from J, leaving 7 bases between them. The CDR3 runs to 13 residues. In nucleotides, the CDR3 is TGTGCCAGCAGTTTAGGGACAGTCACTGAAGCTTTCTTT. It is translated as CASSLGTVTEAFF.